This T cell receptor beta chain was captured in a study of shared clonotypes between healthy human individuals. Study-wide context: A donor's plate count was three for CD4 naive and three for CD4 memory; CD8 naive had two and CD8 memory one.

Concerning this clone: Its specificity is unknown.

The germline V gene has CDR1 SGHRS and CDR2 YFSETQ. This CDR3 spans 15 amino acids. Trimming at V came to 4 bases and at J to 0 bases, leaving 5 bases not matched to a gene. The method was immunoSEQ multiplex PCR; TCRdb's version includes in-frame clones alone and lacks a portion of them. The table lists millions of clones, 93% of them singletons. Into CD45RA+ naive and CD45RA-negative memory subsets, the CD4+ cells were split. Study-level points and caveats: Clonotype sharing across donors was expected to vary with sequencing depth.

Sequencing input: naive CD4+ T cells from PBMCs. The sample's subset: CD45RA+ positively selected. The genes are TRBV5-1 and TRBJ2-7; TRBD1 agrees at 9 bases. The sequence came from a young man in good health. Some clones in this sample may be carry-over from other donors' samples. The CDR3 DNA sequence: TGCGCCAGCAGCGGGGGACAGGGCCTCTCCTACGAGCAGTACTTC. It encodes CASSGGQGLSYEQYF. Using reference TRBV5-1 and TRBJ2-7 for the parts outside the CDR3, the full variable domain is KAGVTQTPRYLIKTRGQQVTLSCSPISGHRSVSWYQQTPGQGLQFLFEYFSETQRNKGNFPGRFSGRQFSNSRSEMNVSTLELGDSALYLCASSGGQGLSYEQYFGPGTRLTVT.